The 14 T cell receptor beta chains reported below all come from one sample, sequenced in a study of blood T cell repertoires in COVID-19. TCRdb's copy holds only in-frame clones and misses some; the assay was immunoSEQ multiplex PCR. The sample consists of 100,000 to 150,000 clones, about 88% of them appearing once. Sequenced input: peripheral blood. Every receptor here comes from a human donor in a cohort sampled during active COVID-19.

The J gene is TRBJ2-2, the V gene TRBV11-2; TRBD1 is a possible D gene (6 bases). The CDR3 is 15 residues long. V gave up 4 bases and J gave up 3 bases, with 12 bases separating them. The germline V gene encodes CDR1 SGHAT and CDR2 FQNNGV. CDR3 coding DNA: TGTGCCAGCAGCTCCCAGGACAGATACACCGGGGAGCTGTTTTTT. This sequence encodes CASSSQDRYTGELFF.

This clone was detected once. The V and J genes are TRBV18 and TRBJ2-7, with TRBD2 identical over 11 bases. Germline CDR1 KGHSH, CDR2 LQKENI. The CDR3 runs to 16 residues. The V gene end was trimmed by 0 bases and the J gene end by 5 bases; junction bases not matched to a gene: 6. CDR3: CASSPPGLAGGNEQYF. The CDR3 DNA is TGTGCCAGCTCACCACCTGGGCTAGCGGGAGGCAACGAGCAGTACTTC.

The chain is built from TRBV28 and TRBJ1-2; TRBD1 is a possible D gene (5 bases). The V gene lost 2 bases and the J gene lost 1 base, with 11 bases spanning the gap. Germline CDR1 and CDR2: MDHEN and SYDVKM. This CDR3 spans 15 amino acids. In DNA, the CDR3 is TGTGCCAGCAGTTTAGGGTTCGACAGTAACTATGGCTACACCTTC. Translated: CASSLGFDSNYGYTF.

V and J are TRBV2 and TRBJ2-7, with 14 nucleotides matching TRBD2. CDR1 SNHLY and CDR2 FYNNEI come from the germline V gene. After removal of 7 bases from V and 0 bases from J, the junction contained 5 bases not matched to a gene. The CDR3 consists of 16 residues. The CDR3 DNA reads as TGTGCCAGCATGCGGACTAGCGGGGGGTTCTCCTACGAGCAGTACTTC. This translates into CASMRTSGGFSYEQYF.

The chain has TRBV5-4 and TRBJ2-6; weak D call: TRBD1 (5 bases). The V gene lost 0 bases and the J gene lost 4 bases, with 17 bases spanning the gap. Germline V CDR1 and CDR2: SGHNT, YYREEE (reference sequence). The CDR3 has 18 residues. The CDR3 sequence: CASSLAPNRPLGANVLTF. CDR3 DNA: TGTGCCAGCAGCTTGGCCCCAAACAGGCCTTTGGGGGCCAACGTCCTGACTTTC.

The chain employs TRBV5-1 and TRBJ2-3, with D possibly being TRBD1 (5 bases). V lost 2 bases and J 0 bases, leaving 13 bases between the germline ends. There are 16 residues in the CDR3. Germline lookup yields CDR1 SGHRS and CDR2 YFSETQ. CDR3 sequence: CASSLAWGPSTDTQYF. The CDR3 region has the DNA TGCGCCAGCAGCTTAGCCTGGGGCCCTAGCACAGATACGCAGTATTTT. The full variable domain, in which reference TRBV5-1 and TRBJ2-3 provide the parts outside the CDR3, is KAGVTQTPRYLIKTRGQQVTLSCSPISGHRSVSWYQQTPGQGLQFLFEYFSETQRNKGNFPGRFSGRQFSNSRSEMNVSTLELGDSALYLCASSLAWGPSTDTQYFGPGTRLTVL.

The chain carries TRBV5-1 and TRBJ2-2, with no clear D. V lost 0 bases and J 5 bases, leaving 5 bases between the germline ends. The CDR3 spans 13 residues. CDR1 SGHRS and CDR2 YFSETQ come from the germline V gene. The CDR3 spells CASSLDPTGELFF. For the CDR3, the DNA is TGCGCCAGCAGCTTGGATCCTACCGGGGAGCTGTTTTTT.

This chain connects TRBV2 to TRBJ2-5; TRBD2 matches 7 bases. The ends lost 6 bases at V and 5 bases at J; junction bases unmatched: 12. Germline CDR1 SNHLY, CDR2 FYNNEI. The CDR3 is made up of 15 amino acids. The CDR3 is CASSLYGGGLETQYF. The CDR3, as DNA: TGTGCCAGCAGCCTCTACGGGGGAGGGTTGGAGACCCAGTACTTC.

The chain uses TRBV5-6 and TRBJ1-5; a weak D match, TRBD1 (6 bases). V was trimmed by 4 bases and J by 7 bases, leaving 18 bases between them. Germline CDR1 SGHDT, CDR2 YYEEEE. The CDR3 totals 15 residues. This CDR3 reads CASSRKTGSRQPQHF. CDR3 sequence (DNA): TGTGCCAGCAGCCGCAAAACAGGGTCACGGCAGCCCCAGCATTTT.

This clone was seen once. V usage is TRBV28 and J usage is TRBJ1-5; TRBD1 matches at 7 bases. Germline values: CDR1 MDHEN, CDR2 SYDVKM. V gave up 10 bases and J gave up 3 bases; unmatched junction bases: 12. The CDR3 is 15 residues long. DNA of the CDR3: TGTGCCACCAGAGACGGGACAGCCGACAATCAGCCCCAGCATTTT. Protein sequence: CATRDGTADNQPQHF.

The rearrangement joins TRBV19 to TRBJ1-5; D not certain. CDR1 is LNHDA, CDR2 SQIVND, per germline (reference sequence). The CDR3 has 17 amino acids. With 5 bases removed from V and 2 bases from J, the gap between germline ends came to 19 bases. This chain's CDR3 is CASSVQATTLGNQPQHF. The CDR3 DNA sequence: TGTGCCAGTAGTGTTCAGGCCACAACCCTGGGCAATCAGCCCCAGCATTTT.

The rearrangement links TRBV19 to TRBJ1-2; 8 bases map to TRBD1. Losses at the gene ends were 6 bases for V and 8 bases for J; bases not matched to a gene: 2. Germline-derived CDR1 and CDR2 are LNHDA and SQIVND (reference sequence). CDR3 length equals 11 residues. This CDR3 reads CASRAGGGYTF. The CDR3 DNA reads as TGTGCCAGTAGAGCAGGGGGCGGCTACACCTTC. Combining the CDR3 with reference TRBV19 and TRBJ1-2 gives the whole variable domain DGGITQSPKYLFRKEGQNVTLSCEQNLNHDAMYWYRQDPGQGLRLIYYSQIVNDFQKGDIAEGYSVSREKKESFPLTVTSAQKNPTAFYLCASRAGGGYTFGSGTRLTVV.

This chain joins TRBV3-1 (or the pseudogene TRBV3-2) and TRBJ2-1, with 12 bases aligning to TRBD2. Germline V CDR1 and CDR2: LGHDT, YNNKEL (reference sequence). With 3 bases clipped from V and 7 bases from J, the junction kept 4 bases outside the gene matches. The length of the CDR3 is 15 residues. The CDR3 DNA sequence: TGTGCCAGCAGCCATTGGACTAGCGGGAATAATGAGCAGTTCTTC. It codes for CASSHWTSGNNEQFF.

V usage is TRBV4-1 and J usage is TRBJ1-5, with TRBD1 as a possible D gene (5 bases). The ends were cut back, 0 bases at V and 5 bases at J, with 11 bases in the middle. This CDR3 has 15 residues. Per germline, CDR1 MGHRA and CDR2 YSYEKL. The CDR3 DNA reads as TGCGCCAGCAGCCAAGATCCAGGGTGGGATCAGCCCCAGCATTTT. Encoded protein: CASSQDPGWDQPQHF.